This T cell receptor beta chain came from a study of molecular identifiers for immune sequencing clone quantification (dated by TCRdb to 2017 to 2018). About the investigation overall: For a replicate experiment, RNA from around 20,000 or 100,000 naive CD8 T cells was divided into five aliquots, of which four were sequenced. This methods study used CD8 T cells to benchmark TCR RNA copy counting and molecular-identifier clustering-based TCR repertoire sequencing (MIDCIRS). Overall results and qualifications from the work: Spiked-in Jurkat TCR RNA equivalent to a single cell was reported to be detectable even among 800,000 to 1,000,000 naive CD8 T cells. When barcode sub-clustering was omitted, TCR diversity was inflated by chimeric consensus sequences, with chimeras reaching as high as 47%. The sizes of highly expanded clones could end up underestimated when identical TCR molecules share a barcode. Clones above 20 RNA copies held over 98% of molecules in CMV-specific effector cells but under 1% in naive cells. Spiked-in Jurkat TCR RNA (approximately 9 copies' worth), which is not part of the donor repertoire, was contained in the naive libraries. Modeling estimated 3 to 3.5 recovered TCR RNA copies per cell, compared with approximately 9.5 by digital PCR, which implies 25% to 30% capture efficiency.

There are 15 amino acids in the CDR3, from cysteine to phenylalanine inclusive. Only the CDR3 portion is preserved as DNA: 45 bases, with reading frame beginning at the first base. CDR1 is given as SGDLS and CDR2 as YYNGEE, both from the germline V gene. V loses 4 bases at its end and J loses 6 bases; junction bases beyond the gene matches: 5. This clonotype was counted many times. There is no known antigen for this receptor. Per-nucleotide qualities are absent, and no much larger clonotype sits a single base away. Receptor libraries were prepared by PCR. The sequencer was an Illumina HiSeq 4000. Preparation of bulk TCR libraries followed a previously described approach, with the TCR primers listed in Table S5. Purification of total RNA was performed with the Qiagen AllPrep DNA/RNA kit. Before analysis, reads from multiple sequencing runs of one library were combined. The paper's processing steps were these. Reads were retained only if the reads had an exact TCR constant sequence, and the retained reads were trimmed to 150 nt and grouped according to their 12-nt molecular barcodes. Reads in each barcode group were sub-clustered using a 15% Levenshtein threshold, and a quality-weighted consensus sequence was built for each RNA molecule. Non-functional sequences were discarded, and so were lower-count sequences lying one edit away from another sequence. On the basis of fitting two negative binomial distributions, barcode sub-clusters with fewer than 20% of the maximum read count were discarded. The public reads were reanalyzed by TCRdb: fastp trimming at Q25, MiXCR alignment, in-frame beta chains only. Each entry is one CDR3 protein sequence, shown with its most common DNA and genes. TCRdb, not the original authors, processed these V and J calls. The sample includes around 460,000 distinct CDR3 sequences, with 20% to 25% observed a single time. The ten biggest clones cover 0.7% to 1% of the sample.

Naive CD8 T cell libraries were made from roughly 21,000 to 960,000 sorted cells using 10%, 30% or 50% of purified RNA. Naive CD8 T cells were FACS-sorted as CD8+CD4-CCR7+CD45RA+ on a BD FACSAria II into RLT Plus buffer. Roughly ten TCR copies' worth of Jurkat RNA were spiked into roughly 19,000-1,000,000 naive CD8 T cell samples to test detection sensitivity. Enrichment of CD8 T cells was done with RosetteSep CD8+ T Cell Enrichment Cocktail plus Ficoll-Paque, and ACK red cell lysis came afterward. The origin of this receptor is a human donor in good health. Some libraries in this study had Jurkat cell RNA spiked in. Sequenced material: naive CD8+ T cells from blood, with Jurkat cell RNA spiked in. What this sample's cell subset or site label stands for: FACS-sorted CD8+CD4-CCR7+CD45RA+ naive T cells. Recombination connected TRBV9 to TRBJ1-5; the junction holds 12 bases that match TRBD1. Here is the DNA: TGTGCCAGCAGCACCGGGACAGGGGGCTTTCAGCCCCAGCATTTT. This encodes CASSTGTGGFQPQHF.